These 23 T cell receptor beta chains were all obtained from the same sample, sequenced in a study of T cell responses to AZD1222 COVID-19 vaccine. The assay was immunoSEQ multiplex PCR, and TCRdb's table has in-frame clones only and misses some. The sample lists 75,000 to 95,000 clones, over 75% occurring once. The specimen was peripheral blood, collected on day 0 of AZD1222 vaccination. These receptors all come from an adult in good health.

J is TRBJ2-7 and V is TRBV6-2 or TRBV6-3; the match to TRBD2 covers 8 bases. Trimming at V came to 3 bases and at J to 3 bases, leaving 10 bases not matched to a gene. The CDR3 sequence is 16 residues long. The germline V gene has CDR1 MNHEY and CDR2 SVGEGT. CDR3 coding DNA: TGTGCCAGCAGTTATTTGAATCAGCGGGGGTACTACGAGCAGTACTTC. Residues: CASSYLNQRGYYEQYF.

The CDR3 DNA reads TGTGCCAGCTCACTACGGGTGGATCAGCCCCAGCATTTT. Its translation: CASSLRVDQPQHF. This rearrangement joins TRBV18 to TRBJ1-5; D gene ambiguous. The CDR3 sequence is 13 residues long. Germline CDR1 KGHSH, CDR2 LQKENI. Trimming pared 4 bases from V and 5 bases from J, leaving 9 bases between.

The chain joins TRBV28 to TRBJ2-7, with no clear D. Germline-derived CDR1 and CDR2 are MDHEN and SYDVKM. CDR3 length: 11 residues. With 1 base removed from V and 7 bases from J, the gap between germline ends came to 5 bases. CDR3 sequence (DNA): TGTGCCAGCAGTTTATATCCGGAGCAGTACTTC. Protein: CASSLYPEQYF.

J is TRBJ2-1 and V is TRBV28; D is perhaps TRBD2 (6 bases). Germline V gene sequence: CDR1 MDHEN, CDR2 SYDVKM. The CDR3 contains 12 residues. The germline V and J ends were trimmed by 6 bases and 8 bases, with 11 bases remaining between them. The CDR3 spells CASRVQRDEQFF. The CDR3 nucleotides are TGTGCCAGCAGAGTCCAGCGGGATGAGCAGTTCTTC.

This clone was seen only a few times. The CDR3, as DNA: TGTGCCAGCAGTTTAGCCCGGACTAGGGGGTACTTC. It specifies CASSLARTRGYF. V gene TRBV12-3 or TRBV12-4 combines with J gene TRBJ2-5, with 7 bases that match TRBD2. The CDR3 is made up of 12 amino acids. The J segment lost 13 bases and the V segment lost 0 bases, leaving 5 bases of the junction unmatched.

As to this clone: The junction differs from germline at one of its ends, possibly a read error. J is TRBJ1-2 and V is TRBV20-1; D is perhaps TRBD1 (6 bases). CDR1 DFQATT and CDR2 SNEGSKA come from the germline V gene (reference sequence). The CDR3 runs to 11 residues. CDR3 in amino acids: CSARDRGGISF. In DNA form, the CDR3 reads TGCAGTGCTAGAGATCGGGGGGGCATCTCCTTC.

The chain employs TRBV9 and TRBJ1-6, with D unclear. The length of the CDR3 is 15 residues. The germline V gene has CDR1 SGDLS and CDR2 YYNGEE. Trimming took off 1 base at V and 8 bases at J, with 13 bases between the two ends. In nucleotides, the CDR3 is TGTGCCAGCAGCGTAACAAGGGCTGGAGATTCACCCCTCCACTTT. This translates into CASSVTRAGDSPLHF. Complete variable domain (other parts from reference TRBV9 and TRBJ1-6): DSGVTQTPKHLITATGQRVTLRCSPRSGDLSVYWYQQSLDQGLQFLIQYYNGEERAKGNILERFSAQQFPDLHSELNLSSLELGDSALYFCASSVTRAGDSPLHFGNGTRLTVT.

This rearrangement joins TRBV7-9 to TRBJ1-2, with D maybe TRBD1 (6 bases). Germline CDR1 is SEHNR and CDR2 is FQNEAQ (reference sequence). V was clipped by 5 bases and J by 2 bases, with 21 bases between them. This CDR3 has 17 amino acids. The CDR3 loop is CASSRNRGLGKNYGYTF. The CDR3 coding sequence is TGTGCCAGCAGCCGAAATCGGGGGCTGGGAAAGAACTATGGCTACACCTTC.

The chain has TRBV7-9 and TRBJ2-1; D is possibly TRBD2 (6 bases). Germline CDR1 is SEHNR and CDR2 is FQNEAQ (reference sequence). The V end was cut by 3 bases, the J end by 5 bases, with 14 bases between. The CDR3 contains 15 residues. The CDR3 protein is CASSFRGTEDNEQFF. CDR3 nucleotide sequence: TGTGCCAGCAGCTTTCGCGGGACCGAGGACAATGAGCAGTTCTTC.

The chain recombines TRBV29-1 with TRBJ1-1; 9 bases agree with TRBD1. Germline CDR1 is SQVTM and CDR2 is ANQGSEA. Trimming at V came to 8 bases and at J to 1 base, leaving 8 bases not matched to a gene. The CDR3 extends over 14 amino acids. The CDR3 nucleotides read TGCAGCCTATGGGACAGGGAATCGAACACTGAAGCTTTCTTT. Its protein product is CSLWDRESNTEAFF.

The gene calls are TRBV7-2 and TRBJ1-5, with TRBD1 as a possible D gene (5 bases). The CDR3 has 16 amino acids. Germline V gene lookup returns CDR1 SGHTA and CDR2 FQGNSA. The ends were cut back, 0 bases at V and 7 bases at J, with 16 bases in the middle. CDR3 sequence reads: CASSLAGTSRRQPQHF. CDR3 nucleotides: TGTGCCAGCAGCTTAGCCGGGACCTCAAGGAGGCAGCCCCAGCATTTT.

The chain couples TRBV28 to TRBJ2-1, with D perhaps TRBD2 (5 bases). Germline-derived CDR1 and CDR2 are MDHEN and SYDVKM. The length of the CDR3 is 16 residues. V lost 6 bases and J lost 1, with 16 bases in between. Here the CDR3 DNA reads TGTGCCAGCAGCCCCCTGAAAGGGAGTTCCTACAATGAGCAGTTCTTC. Its protein is CASSPLKGSSYNEQFF.

This clone was seen once. This rearrangement joins TRBV5-1 to TRBJ2-3; no definite D call. Per germline, CDR1 SGHRS and CDR2 YFSETQ. The CDR3 loop spans 14 amino acids. Between the trimmed V and J ends, which lost 4 bases and 4 bases, there was a span of 13 bases. For the CDR3, the DNA is TGCGCCAGCAGCCTGGGTCTTCGAGCAGATACGCAGTATTTT. Its protein is CASSLGLRADTQYF.

The chain links TRBV7-3 to TRBJ2-3; D gene ambiguous. The CDR3 covers 15 residues. In germline, CDR1 is SGHTA, CDR2 FQGTGA. The V end lost 4 bases, the J end lost 0 bases, and 11 bases lay between the germline ends. CDR3 residues: CASSSDPASTDTQYF. The CDR3 DNA follows: TGTGCCAGCAGCTCCGACCCAGCTAGCACAGATACGCAGTATTTT.

The V gene is TRBV5-6, the J gene TRBJ2-3; D is ambiguous. V lost 2 bases, J lost 6 bases, and 10 bases lay in between. CDR3 length: 13 residues. CDR1 and CDR2 from the germline V gene are SGHDT and YYEEEE. The CDR3 spells CASSFSAGDTQYF. The CDR3 DNA is TGTGCCAGCAGCTTCTCGGCTGGTGATACGCAGTATTTT.

CDR3 in amino acids: CASSPPPPQPQHF. As DNA, the CDR3 is TGTGCCAGCAGTCCTCCCCCCCCTCAGCCCCAGCATTTT. V usage is TRBV27 and J usage is TRBJ1-5; D unclear. The germline V gene has CDR1 MNHEY and CDR2 SMNVEV (reference sequence). V was pared by 5 bases and J by 6 bases, with 11 bases between. This CDR3 has 13 amino acids.

The chain carries TRBV5-4 and TRBJ2-5; no clear D. CDR1 is SGHNT, CDR2 YYREEE, per germline (reference sequence). CDR3 length: 15 residues. V was clipped by 0 bases and J by 7 bases, with 16 bases between them. CDR3: CASSLGGSAPVTQYF. The CDR3 DNA sequence: TGTGCCAGCAGCTTGGGAGGCAGCGCTCCGGTGACCCAGTACTTC.

The rearrangement joins TRBV7-3 to TRBJ1-1; 8 positions match TRBD1. J gave up 6 bases and V 5 bases, and 8 bases lay outside the gene matches. The CDR3 length is 14 residues. CDR1 and CDR2 from the germline V gene are SGHTA and FQGTGA. This CDR3 reads CASSPTGAGPEAFF. The CDR3 DNA sequence: TGTGCCAGCAGCCCGACAGGGGCAGGTCCTGAAGCTTTCTTT.

This clone showed up just once. The rearrangement uses TRBV28 and TRBJ2-1; 7 bases agree with TRBD2. Looked up from germline, CDR1 is MDHEN and CDR2 is SYDVKM. The CDR3 is 15 amino acids. V lost 2 bases to trimming and J lost 12 bases; unmatched junction nucleotides: 13. The CDR3, as DNA: TGTGCCAGCAGTTTAGGGAAAGCGGGAACCCCATGGCAGTTCTTC. As protein: CASSLGKAGTPWQFF. Filled out from reference TRBV28 and TRBJ2-1, the complete variable domain reads DVKVTQSSRYLVKRTGEKVFLECVQDMDHENMFWYRQDPGLGLRLIYFSYDVKMKEKGDIPEGYSVSREKKERFSLILESASTNQTSMYLCASSLGKAGTPWQFFGPGTRLTVL.

The V and J genes are TRBV5-6 and TRBJ1-6, with TRBD1 identical over 7 bases. Trimming took 4 bases from V and 12 from J; bases not matched to a gene: 7. This CDR3 contains 13 residues. Germline CDR1 and CDR2: SGHDT and YYEEEE. CDR3 loop: CASSPTGQIPLHF. The CDR3 DNA reads as TGTGCCAGCAGCCCGACAGGGCAGATACCCCTCCACTTT.

The gene calls are TRBV7-9 and TRBJ1-3, with 11 bases fitting TRBD1. After removal of 6 bases from V and 4 bases from J, the junction contained 5 bases not matched to a gene. This CDR3 is built from 15 residues. Germline-derived CDR1 and CDR2 are SEHNR and FQNEAQ (reference sequence). This CDR3 is CASSSDRGRGNTIYF. In DNA form, the CDR3 reads TGTGCCAGCAGTTCGGACAGGGGGCGAGGAAACACCATATATTTT.

The V gene is TRBV24-1, the J gene TRBJ2-1; no definite D call. The CDR3 runs to 11 residues. Germline V gene lookup returns CDR1 KGHDR and CDR2 SFDVKD. Trimming removed 1 base at V and 15 bases at J, with 9 bases between. The CDR3: CATSDFNFLFF. As DNA, the CDR3 is TGTGCCACCAGTGATTTTAATTTTCTGTTCTTC.

V and J are TRBV3-1 (or the pseudogene TRBV3-2) and TRBJ2-7; D is perhaps TRBD1 (5 bases). This CDR3 has 15 residues. Germline CDR1 LGHDT, CDR2 YNNKEL (reference sequence). The V end lost 0 bases, the J end lost 4 bases, and 13 bases lay between the germline ends. DNA of the CDR3: TGTGCCAGCAGCCAAGAGGTCAGGGTCGGGTACGAGCAGTACTTC. It codes for CASSQEVRVGYEQYF.